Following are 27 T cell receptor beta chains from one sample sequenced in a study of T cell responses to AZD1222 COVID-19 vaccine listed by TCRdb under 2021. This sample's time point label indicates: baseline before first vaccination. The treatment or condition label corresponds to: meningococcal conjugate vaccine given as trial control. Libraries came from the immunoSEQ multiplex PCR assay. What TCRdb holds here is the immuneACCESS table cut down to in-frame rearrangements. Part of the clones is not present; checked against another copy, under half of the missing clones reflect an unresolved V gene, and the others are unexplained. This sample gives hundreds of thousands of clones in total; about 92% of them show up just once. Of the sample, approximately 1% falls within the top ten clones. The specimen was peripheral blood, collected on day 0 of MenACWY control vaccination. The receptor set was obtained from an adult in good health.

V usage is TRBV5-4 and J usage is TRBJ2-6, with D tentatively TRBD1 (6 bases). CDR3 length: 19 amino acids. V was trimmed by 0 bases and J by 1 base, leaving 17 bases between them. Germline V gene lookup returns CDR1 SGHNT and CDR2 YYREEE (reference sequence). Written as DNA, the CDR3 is TGTGCCAGCAGCTTGGGCCGGACAGCCCGAGTTTCTGGGGCCAACGTCCTGACTTTC. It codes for CASSLGRTARVSGANVLTF.

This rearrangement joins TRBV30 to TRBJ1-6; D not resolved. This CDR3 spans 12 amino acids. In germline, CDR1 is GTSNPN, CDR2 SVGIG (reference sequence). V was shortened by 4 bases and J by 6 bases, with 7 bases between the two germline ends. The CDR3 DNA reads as TGTGCCTGGACGGGGTTTAATTCACCCCTCCACTTT. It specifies CAWTGFNSPLHF.

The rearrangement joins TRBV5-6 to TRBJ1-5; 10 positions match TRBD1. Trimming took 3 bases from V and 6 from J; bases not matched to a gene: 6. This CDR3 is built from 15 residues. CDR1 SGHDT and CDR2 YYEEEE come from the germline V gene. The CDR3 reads CASSSGTGVSQPQHF. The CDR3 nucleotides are TGTGCCAGCAGCTCCGGGACAGGGGTGTCTCAGCCCCAGCATTTT.

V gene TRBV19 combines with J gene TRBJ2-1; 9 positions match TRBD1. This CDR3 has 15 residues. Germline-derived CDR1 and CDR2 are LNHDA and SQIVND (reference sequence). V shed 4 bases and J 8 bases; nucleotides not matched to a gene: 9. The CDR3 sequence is CASSNRRDRVHEQFF. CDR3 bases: TGTGCCAGTAGTAATCGACGGGACAGGGTCCATGAGCAGTTCTTC.

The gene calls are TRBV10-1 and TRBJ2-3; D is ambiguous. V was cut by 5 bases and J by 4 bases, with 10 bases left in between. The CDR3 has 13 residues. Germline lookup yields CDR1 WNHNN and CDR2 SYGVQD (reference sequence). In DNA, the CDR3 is TGCGCCAGCAGTAGCCCGACCTCAGATACGCAGTATTTT. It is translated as CASSSPTSDTQYF.

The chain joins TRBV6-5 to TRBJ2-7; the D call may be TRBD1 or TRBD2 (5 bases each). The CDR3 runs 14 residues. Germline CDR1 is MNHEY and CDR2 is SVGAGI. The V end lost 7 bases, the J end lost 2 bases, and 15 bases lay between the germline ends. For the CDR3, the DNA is TGTGCCAGCATGGAGAGGGGTGGCCCCTACGAGCAGTACTTC. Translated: CASMERGGPYEQYF.

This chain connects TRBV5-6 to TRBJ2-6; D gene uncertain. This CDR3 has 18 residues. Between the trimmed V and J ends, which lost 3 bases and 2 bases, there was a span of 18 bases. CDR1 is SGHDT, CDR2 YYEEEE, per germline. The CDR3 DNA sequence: TGTGCCAGCAGCTCGGATAAATGGCCTCCCGCTGGGGCCAACGTCCTGACTTTC. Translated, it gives CASSSDKWPPAGANVLTF.

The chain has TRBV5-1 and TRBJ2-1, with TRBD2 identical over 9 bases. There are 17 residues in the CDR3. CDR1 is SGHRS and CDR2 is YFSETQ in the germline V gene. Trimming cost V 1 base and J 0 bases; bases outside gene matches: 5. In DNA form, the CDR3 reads TGCGCCAGCAGCTTGAACCTACTAGCGGGCTCCTACAATGAGCAGTTCTTC. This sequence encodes CASSLNLLAGSYNEQFF.

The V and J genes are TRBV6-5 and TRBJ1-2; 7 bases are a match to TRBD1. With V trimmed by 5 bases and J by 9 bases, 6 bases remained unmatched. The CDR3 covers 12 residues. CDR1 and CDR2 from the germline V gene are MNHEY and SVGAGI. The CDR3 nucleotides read TGTGCCAGCAGTCCTATACAGGGGAGCTACACCTTC. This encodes CASSPIQGSYTF.

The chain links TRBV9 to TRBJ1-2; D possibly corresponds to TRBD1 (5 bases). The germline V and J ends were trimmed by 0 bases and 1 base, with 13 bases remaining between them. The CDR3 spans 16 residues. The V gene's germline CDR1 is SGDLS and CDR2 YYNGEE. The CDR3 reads CASSVVSGVSNYGYTF. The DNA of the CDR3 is TGTGCCAGCAGCGTAGTATCGGGGGTTAGTAACTATGGCTACACCTTC.

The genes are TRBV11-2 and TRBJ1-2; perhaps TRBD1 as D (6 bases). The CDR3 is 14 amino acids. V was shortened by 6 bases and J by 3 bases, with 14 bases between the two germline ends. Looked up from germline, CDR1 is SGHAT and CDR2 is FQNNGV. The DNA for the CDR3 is TGTGCCAGCAGAGAGGCAGGGGTGGACTATGGCTACACCTTC. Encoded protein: CASREAGVDYGYTF. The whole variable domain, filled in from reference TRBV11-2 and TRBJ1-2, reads EAGVAQSPRYKIIEKRQSVAFWCNPISGHATLYWYQQILGQGPKLLIQFQNNGVVDDSQLPKDRFSAERLKGVDSTLKIQPAKLEDSAVYLCASREAGVDYGYTFGSGTRLTVV.

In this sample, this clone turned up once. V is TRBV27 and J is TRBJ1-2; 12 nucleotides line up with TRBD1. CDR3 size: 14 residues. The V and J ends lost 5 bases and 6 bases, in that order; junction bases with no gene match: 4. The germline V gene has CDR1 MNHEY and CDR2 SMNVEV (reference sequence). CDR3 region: CASSGTGGRHGYTF. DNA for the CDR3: TGTGCCAGCAGTGGGACAGGGGGCCGCCATGGCTACACCTTC.

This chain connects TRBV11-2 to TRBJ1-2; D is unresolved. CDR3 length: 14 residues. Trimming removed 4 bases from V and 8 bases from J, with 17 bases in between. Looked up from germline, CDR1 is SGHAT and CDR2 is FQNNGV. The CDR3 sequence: CASSSSIPRRGYTF. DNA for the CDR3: TGTGCCAGCAGCTCTTCCATTCCTCGCCGGGGCTACACCTTC.

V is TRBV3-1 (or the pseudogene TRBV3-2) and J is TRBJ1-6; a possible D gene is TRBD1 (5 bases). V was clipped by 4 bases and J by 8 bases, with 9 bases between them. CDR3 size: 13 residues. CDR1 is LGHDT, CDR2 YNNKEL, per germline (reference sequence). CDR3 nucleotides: TGTGCCAGCAGCCTTGGGACGGATTCACCCCTCCACTTT. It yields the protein CASSLGTDSPLHF.

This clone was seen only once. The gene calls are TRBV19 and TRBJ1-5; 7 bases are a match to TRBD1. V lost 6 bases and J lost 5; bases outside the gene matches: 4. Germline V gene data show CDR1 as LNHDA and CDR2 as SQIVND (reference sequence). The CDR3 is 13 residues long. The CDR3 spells CASRLQGDQPQHF. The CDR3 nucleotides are TGTGCCAGTAGGCTCCAGGGGGATCAGCCCCAGCATTTT.

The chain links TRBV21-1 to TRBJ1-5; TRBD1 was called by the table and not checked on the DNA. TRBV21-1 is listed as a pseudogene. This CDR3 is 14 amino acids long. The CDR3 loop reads CASSKGQPNQPQHF. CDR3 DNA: TGTGCCAGCAGCAAGGGACAGCCGAATCAGCCCCAGCATTTT.

The CDR3 protein is CASRIGTTSYNEQFF. The CDR3 coding sequence is TGTGCCAGCAGAATCGGGACTACCTCTTACAATGAGCAGTTCTTC. This chain uses TRBV5-4 with TRBJ2-1; 7 bases are shared with TRBD2. The CDR3 loop spans 15 amino acids. Per the germline V gene, CDR1 is SGHNT and CDR2 is YYREEE (reference sequence). J lost 4 bases, V lost 5 bases, and 9 bases had no gene match.

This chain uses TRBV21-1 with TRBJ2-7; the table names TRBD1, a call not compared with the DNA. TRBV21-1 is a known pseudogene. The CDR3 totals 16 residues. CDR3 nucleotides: TGTGCCAGCAGCACCACCAGGGGGCTGCCATCCTACGAGCAGTACTTC. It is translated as CASSTTRGLPSYEQYF.

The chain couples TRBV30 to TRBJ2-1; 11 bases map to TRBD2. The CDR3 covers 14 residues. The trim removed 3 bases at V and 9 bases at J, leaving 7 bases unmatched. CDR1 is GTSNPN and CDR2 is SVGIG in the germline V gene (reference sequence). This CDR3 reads CAWRVAGGPVEQFF. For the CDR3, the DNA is TGTGCCTGGAGGGTAGCGGGGGGGCCTGTTGAGCAGTTCTTC.

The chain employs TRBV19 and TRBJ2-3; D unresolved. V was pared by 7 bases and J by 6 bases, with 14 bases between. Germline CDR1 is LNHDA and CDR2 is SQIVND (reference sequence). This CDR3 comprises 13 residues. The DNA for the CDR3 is TGTGCCAGTAAAATGGTATCAAGGGATACGCAGTATTTT. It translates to CASKMVSRDTQYF.

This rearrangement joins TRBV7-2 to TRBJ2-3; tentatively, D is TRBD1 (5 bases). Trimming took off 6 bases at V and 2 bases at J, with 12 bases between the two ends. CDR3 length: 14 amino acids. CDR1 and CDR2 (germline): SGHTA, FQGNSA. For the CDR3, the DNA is TGTGCCAGCAGGGTCGACAGATACACAGATACGCAGTATTTT. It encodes CASRVDRYTDTQYF.

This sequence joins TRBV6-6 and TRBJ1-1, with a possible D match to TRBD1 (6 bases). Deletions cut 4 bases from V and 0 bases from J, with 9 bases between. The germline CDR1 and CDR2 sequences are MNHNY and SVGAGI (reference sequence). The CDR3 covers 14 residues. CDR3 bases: TGTGCCAGCAGTTCGGGGACATTGAACACTGAAGCTTTCTTT. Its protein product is CASSSGTLNTEAFF.

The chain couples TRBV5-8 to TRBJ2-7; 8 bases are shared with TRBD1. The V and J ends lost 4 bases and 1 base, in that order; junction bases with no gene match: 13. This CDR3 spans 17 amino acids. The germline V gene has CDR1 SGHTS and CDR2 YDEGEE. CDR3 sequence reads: CASSRVILRTGSYEQYF. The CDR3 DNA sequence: TGTGCCAGCAGCCGGGTAATACTACGGACAGGGTCCTACGAGCAGTACTTC.

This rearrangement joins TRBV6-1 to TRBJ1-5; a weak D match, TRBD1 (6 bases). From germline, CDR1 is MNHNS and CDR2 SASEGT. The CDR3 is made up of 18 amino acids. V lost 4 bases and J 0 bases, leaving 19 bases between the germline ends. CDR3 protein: CASSGRALGGYSNQPQHF. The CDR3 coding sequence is TGTGCCAGCAGTGGCCGGGCCCTGGGGGGCTATAGCAATCAGCCCCAGCATTTT.

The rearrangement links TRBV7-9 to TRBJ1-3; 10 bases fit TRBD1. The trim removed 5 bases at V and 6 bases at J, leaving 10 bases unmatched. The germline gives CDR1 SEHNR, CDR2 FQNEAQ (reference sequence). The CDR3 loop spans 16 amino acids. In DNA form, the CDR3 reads TGTGCCAGCAGCCCTCGGACAGGGGGACTTGTAAACACCATATATTTT. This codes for CASSPRTGGLVNTIYF.

The CDR3 DNA reads as TGTGCCAGCAGTGAGAGGGACAGGCGAACACCCCTCCACTTT. This translates into CASSERDRRTPLHF. The chain has TRBV6-1 and TRBJ1-6, with 8 bases aligning to TRBD1. Germline CDR1 MNHNS, CDR2 SASEGT. This CDR3 region has 14 residues. V was pared by 3 bases and J by 11 bases, with 6 bases of the junction left unmatched.

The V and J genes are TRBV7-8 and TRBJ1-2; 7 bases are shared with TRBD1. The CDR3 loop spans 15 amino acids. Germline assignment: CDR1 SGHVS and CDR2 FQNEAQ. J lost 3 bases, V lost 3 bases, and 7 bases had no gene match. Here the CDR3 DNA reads TGTGCCAGCAGCTTTTGGGGGGACAGCTACTATGGCTACACCTTC. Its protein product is CASSFWGDSYYGYTF.